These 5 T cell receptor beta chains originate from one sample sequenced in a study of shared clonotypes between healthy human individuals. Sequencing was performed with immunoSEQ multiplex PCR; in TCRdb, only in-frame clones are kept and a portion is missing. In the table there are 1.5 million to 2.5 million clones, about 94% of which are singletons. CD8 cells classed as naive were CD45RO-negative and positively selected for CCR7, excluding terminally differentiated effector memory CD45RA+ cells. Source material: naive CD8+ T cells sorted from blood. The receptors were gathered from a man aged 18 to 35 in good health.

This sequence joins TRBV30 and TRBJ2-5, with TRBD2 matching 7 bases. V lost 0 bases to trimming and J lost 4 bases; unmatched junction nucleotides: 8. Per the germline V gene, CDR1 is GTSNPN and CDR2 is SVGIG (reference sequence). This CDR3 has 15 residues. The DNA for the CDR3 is TGTGCCTGGAGTGTATCTAGCGGAGGTGGAGAGACCCAGTACTTC. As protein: CAWSVSSGGGETQYF.

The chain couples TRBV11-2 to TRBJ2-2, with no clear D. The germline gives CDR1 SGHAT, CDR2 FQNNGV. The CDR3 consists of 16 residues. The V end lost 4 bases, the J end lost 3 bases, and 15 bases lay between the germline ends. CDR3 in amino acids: CASSSGPLGDTGELFF. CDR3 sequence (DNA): TGTGCCAGCAGCTCCGGACCTTTAGGAGACACCGGGGAGCTGTTTTTT.

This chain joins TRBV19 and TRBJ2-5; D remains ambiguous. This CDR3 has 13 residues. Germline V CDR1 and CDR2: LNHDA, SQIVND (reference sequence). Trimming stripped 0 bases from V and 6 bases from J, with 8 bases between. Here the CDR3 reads CASSIDDGQTQYF. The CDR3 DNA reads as TGTGCCAGTAGTATAGATGATGGCCAGACCCAGTACTTC.

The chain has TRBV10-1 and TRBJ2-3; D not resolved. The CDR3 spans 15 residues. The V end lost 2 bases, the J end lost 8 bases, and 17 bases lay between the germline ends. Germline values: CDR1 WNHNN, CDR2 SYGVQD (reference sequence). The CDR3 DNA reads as TGCGCCAGCAGTGAGGGGTACGTTGTGTCCGGTACGCAGTATTTT. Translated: CASSEGYVVSGTQYF.

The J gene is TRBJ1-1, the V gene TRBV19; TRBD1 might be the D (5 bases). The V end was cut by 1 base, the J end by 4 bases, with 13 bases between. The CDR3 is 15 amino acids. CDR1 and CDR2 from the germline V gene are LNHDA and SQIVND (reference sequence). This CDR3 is CASSIGTGVGTEAFF. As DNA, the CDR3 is TGTGCCAGTAGTATAGGCACAGGCGTAGGCACTGAAGCTTTCTTT. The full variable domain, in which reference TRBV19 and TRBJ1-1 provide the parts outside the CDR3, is DGGITQSPKYLFRKEGQNVTLSCEQNLNHDAMYWYRQDPGQGLRLIYYSQIVNDFQKGDIAEGYSVSREKKESFPLTVTSAQKNPTAFYLCASSIGTGVGTEAFFGQGTRLTVV.